A single sample is the source of the 14 T cell receptor beta chains below, sequenced in a study of lymphopenia after photon versus proton radiotherapy. The protocol was immunoSEQ multiplex PCR, while the TCRdb copy is restricted to in-frame clones and leaves out a portion. The data show approximately 91,000 clones, about four fifths seen once. Sequencing was performed on peripheral blood, taken from a patient treated with proton-based radiotherapy. These receptors all come from a man in his 60s with pancreatic cancer.

The gene calls are TRBV5-6 and TRBJ2-1, with unresolved D. Per germline, CDR1 SGHDT and CDR2 YYEEEE. V lost 1 base to trimming and J lost 4 bases, with 6 bases between them. The CDR3 contains 13 residues. As DNA, the CDR3 is TGTGCCAGCAGCTTGTTTAATTACAATGAGCAGTTCTTC. Amino acid sequence: CASSLFNYNEQFF.

This clone has more than one count but fewer than ten. The rearrangement links TRBV7-9 to TRBJ2-7; D ambiguous. Germline V gene data show CDR1 as SEHNR and CDR2 as FQNEAQ (reference sequence). V lost 0 bases, J lost 4 bases, and 7 bases lay in between. The CDR3 totals 13 residues. Here the CDR3 reads CASSLASTYEQYF. The CDR3 coding sequence is TGTGCCAGCAGCTTAGCTTCGACTTACGAGCAGTACTTC.

This clone is a singleton in its sample. V usage is TRBV28 and J usage is TRBJ2-1; D is undetermined. The V end was cut by 1 base, the J end by 5 bases, with 12 bases between. The CDR3 sequence is 15 residues long. In germline, CDR1 is MDHEN, CDR2 SYDVKM. The CDR3 DNA follows: TGTGCCAGCAGTTTATTGGTGGACGGAGACAATGAGCAGTTCTTC. This codes for CASSLLVDGDNEQFF.

In its sample, this clone was seen once. This rearrangement joins TRBV18 to TRBJ2-1, with 11 bases fitting TRBD2. The V gene's germline CDR1 is KGHSH and CDR2 LQKENI. The CDR3 is 16 amino acids. J lost 6 bases, V lost 5 bases, and 9 bases had no gene match. For the CDR3, the DNA is TGTGCCAGCTCAGCCAAACTAGCGGGAGTCAGCAATGAGCAGTTCTTC. Amino acid sequence: CASSAKLAGVSNEQFF.

The V call is TRBV6-6, the J call TRBJ1-5; D is perhaps TRBD1 (5 bases). CDR3 length: 13 amino acids. V was cut by 6 bases and J by 6 bases, with 12 bases left in between. Germline loops: CDR1 MNHNY, CDR2 SVGAGI (reference sequence). The CDR3 loop is CASSAQGSQPQHF. In nucleotides, the CDR3 is TGTGCCAGCAGCGCGCAGGGATCTCAGCCCCAGCATTTT.

The rearrangement uses TRBV19 and TRBJ1-2; D might be TRBD1 (5 bases). The germline V gene has CDR1 LNHDA and CDR2 SQIVND (reference sequence). V dropped 3 bases and J dropped 1 base, with 18 bases sitting between them. CDR3 length equals 17 residues. CDR3 nucleotides: TGTGCCAGTAGTATTGCTCCGGCAGGGAGGGGTAACTATGGCTACACCTTC. Translation: CASSIAPAGRGNYGYTF. The variable domain in full, completed from reference TRBV19 and TRBJ1-2, reads DGGITQSPKYLFRKEGQNVTLSCEQNLNHDAMYWYRQDPGQGLRLIYYSQIVNDFQKGDIAEGYSVSREKKESFPLTVTSAQKNPTAFYLCASSIAPAGRGNYGYTFGSGTRLTVV.

This clone has only a few counts. J is TRBJ1-4 and V is TRBV18; D perhaps matches TRBD1 (6 bases). CDR1 is KGHSH, CDR2 LQKENI, per germline. The V gene lost 1 base and the J gene lost 8 bases, with 11 bases spanning the gap. This CDR3 region has 14 residues. CDR3 nucleotide sequence: TGTGCCAGCTCACCACGGACAGCCGGCGAAAAACTGTTTTTT. This gives the protein CASSPRTAGEKLFF.

The chain uses TRBV19 and TRBJ2-3; D is undetermined. The CDR3 has 15 amino acids. The germline V gene encodes CDR1 LNHDA and CDR2 SQIVND (reference sequence). Deletions cut 5 bases from V and 1 base from J, with 13 bases between. CDR3 coding DNA: TGTGCCAGTAGTGAACTGGGCCCTGGCACAGATACGCAGTATTTT. Translation: CASSELGPGTDTQYF. The full variable domain, completed using reference TRBV19 and TRBJ2-3, is DGGITQSPKYLFRKEGQNVTLSCEQNLNHDAMYWYRQDPGQGLRLIYYSQIVNDFQKGDIAEGYSVSREKKESFPLTVTSAQKNPTAFYLCASSELGPGTDTQYFGPGTRLTVL.

The V and J genes are TRBV2 and TRBJ1-5; 9 nucleotides match TRBD1. CDR3 length equals 15 residues. Germline V CDR1 and CDR2: SNHLY, FYNNEI. The junction had 10 bases not matched to a gene; V was cut back by 6 bases and J by 7 bases. The DNA of the CDR3 is TGTGCCAGCAGCAAGGGACAGGGTATATGGCAGCCCCAGCATTTT. It specifies CASSKGQGIWQPQHF.

This clone was counted only a few times. V is TRBV30 and J is TRBJ1-2; tentative D call: TRBD1 (6 bases). CDR3 length equals 14 residues. Trimming removed 4 bases at V and 0 bases at J, with 12 bases between. Looked up from germline, CDR1 is GTSNPN and CDR2 is SVGIG (reference sequence). For the CDR3, the DNA is TGTGCCTGGAAGTGGGCAGGGGCTAACTATGGCTACACCTTC. Translating gives CAWKWAGANYGYTF.

The J gene is TRBJ2-2, the V gene TRBV29-1; the D is unclear. The CDR3 covers 13 residues. Trimming shortened V by 4 bases and J by 6 bases, and 12 bases separated the two germline ends. Germline lookup yields CDR1 SQVTM and CDR2 ANQGSEA. CDR3 residues: CSVGVLNAGELFF. The DNA of the CDR3 is TGCAGCGTTGGTGTGTTGAATGCCGGGGAGCTGTTTTTT.

This clone was recorded a few times. The chain joins TRBV7-8 to TRBJ1-2; D gene uncertain. V was clipped by 5 bases and J by 2 bases, with 9 bases between them. From germline, CDR1 is SGHVS and CDR2 FQNEAQ. This CDR3 has 13 residues. CDR3 residues: CASSDDINYGYTF. CDR3 bases: TGTGCCAGCAGCGACGACATCAACTATGGCTACACCTTC.

This rearrangement joins TRBV5-1 to TRBJ2-5, with 10 nucleotides matching TRBD2. CDR3 length: 14 amino acids. The germline CDR1 and CDR2 sequences are SGHRS and YFSETQ. After removal of 4 bases from V and 5 bases from J, the junction contained 5 bases not matched to a gene. CDR3 sequence reads: CASSTGLAPETQYF. The CDR3, as DNA: TGCGCCAGCAGCACGGGACTAGCGCCGGAGACCCAGTACTTC.

The rearrangement links TRBV7-6 to TRBJ2-7; D ambiguous. V lost 4 bases and J 5 bases, leaving 12 bases between the germline ends. The CDR3 is 13 amino acids. Germline V CDR1 and CDR2: SGHVS, FNYEAQ. CDR3 coding DNA: TGTGCCAGCAGCTACCGTGGGCCCGACGAGCAGTACTTC. It is translated as CASSYRGPDEQYF.